This is a list of T cell receptor beta chains from one sample in a study of beta chain features in type 1 diabetes. Clones were read by immunoSEQ multiplex PCR, and TCRdb kept only the in-frame ones, dropping some. The sample lists a few hundred thousand clones, 14% occurring once. What was sequenced was central memory CD4+ T cells from blood. These receptors were obtained from a man aged 25-45 years in good health. CDR3s include the opening cysteine and the closing phenylalanine or tryptophan. Each record gives: J gene, V gene, D gene, clone size, CDR3 protein, CDR3 DNA. A D gene is named only where the DNA matches it firmly. Clone sizes are given selectively: once, few, many, or a class where the clone is expanded.

TRBJ1-2	TRBV6-1	TRBD1	-	CASSPGQGARGYTF	TGTGCCAGCAGTCCGGGACAGGGGGCGCGGGGCTACACCTTC
TRBJ2-3	TRBV5-5	TRBD2	-	CASSLRLAGAPRDTQYF	TGTGCCAGCAGCTTGAGACTAGCGGGGGCCCCGAGGGATACGCAGTATTTT
TRBJ2-3	TRBV7-8	-	-	CASSLAGLDTQYF	TGTGCCAGCAGCTTAGCCGGGTTAGATACGCAGTATTTT
TRBJ1-4	TRBV7-9	-	few	CASSRDATNEKLFF	TGCGCCAGCAGCCGGGATGCAACTAATGAAAAACTGTTTTTT
TRBJ2-7	TRBV6-5	-	few	CASSYSSPPREQYF	TGTGCCAGCAGTTACTCGAGCCCCCCGAGGGAGCAGTACTTC
TRBJ2-2	TRBV7-8	-	few	CASSLAAGELFF	TGTGCCAGCAGCTTAGCCGCCGGGGAGCTGTTTTTT
TRBJ2-3	TRBV7-8	TRBD2	few	CASSRTSGGTDTQYF	TGTGCCAGCAGCCGGACTAGCGGGGGGACAGATACGCAGTATTTT
TRBJ2-1	TRBV15	-	-	CATSRVNEQFF	TGTGCCACCAGCAGGGTCAATGAGCAGTTCTTC
TRBJ2-2	TRBV10-3	-	few	CATEDNTGELFF	TGTGCCACGGAGGATAACACCGGGGAGCTGTTTTTT
TRBJ2-2	TRBV25-1	-	-	CASSEQGRTGELFF	TGTGCCAGCAGTGAACAGGGGAGGACCGGGGAGCTGTTTTTT
TRBJ2-1	TRBV11-2	-	many	CASSSGPEQFF	TGTGCCAGCAGCTCTGGACCGGAGCAGTTCTTC
TRBJ2-3	TRBV4-3	TRBD1	many	CASSQELDRGTDTQYF	TGCGCCAGCAGCCAAGAACTCGACAGGGGAACAGATACGCAGTATTTT
TRBJ2-1	TRBV18	-	few	CASSPGTRADEQFF	TGTGCCAGCTCCCCCGGGACCCGCGCGGATGAGCAGTTCTTC
TRBJ1-2	TRBV25-1	-	-	CASSPRGQSYTF	TGTGCCAGCAGCCCACGGGGGCAGAGCTACACCTTC
TRBJ2-7	TRBV7-2	TRBD2	few	CASSLMLGVAGGHEQYF	TGTGCCAGCAGCTTAATGCTGGGGGTAGCGGGGGGCCACGAGCAGTACTTC
TRBJ1-1	TRBV7-2	-	many	CASSYYNDRNTEAFF	TGTGCCAGCAGCTACTATAACGACAGGAACACTGAAGCTTTCTTT
TRBJ2-7	TRBV6-6	-	-	CASTPKGLGASYEQYF	TGTGCCAGCACACCTAAGGGTCTGGGAGCATCCTACGAGCAGTACTTC
TRBJ2-6	TRBV9	-	-	CASSVVGSGANVLTF	TGTGCCAGCAGCGTAGTAGGGTCGGGGGCCAACGTCCTGACTTTC
TRBJ2-2	TRBV6-5	-	-	CASSYSGTGELFF	TGTGCCAGCAGTTACTCGGGCACCGGGGAGCTGTTTTTT
TRBJ2-2	TRBV6-5	-	-	CASLQSQGTGELFF	TGTGCCAGCCTCCAATCCCAAGGTACCGGGGAGCTGTTTTTT
TRBJ2-2	TRBV5-6	-	-	CASSLVGGDLTGELFF	TGTGCCAGCAGCTTGGTCGGGGGCGATTTGACCGGGGAGCTGTTTTTT
TRBJ2-6	TRBV21-1	-	many	CASTGTSGANVLTF	TGTGCCAGCACGGGAACCTCTGGGGCCAACGTCCTGACTTTC
TRBJ2-5	TRBV11-2	-	-	CASRLGETQYF	TGTGCCAGCCGACTAGGGGAGACCCAGTACTTC
TRBJ2-1	TRBV7-2	TRBD2	few	CASSQDALAAYNEQFF	TGTGCCAGCAGCCAAGATGCACTAGCGGCGTACAATGAGCAGTTCTTC
TRBJ2-1	TRBV18	TRBD2	-	CASSPGVAGRSSYNEQFF	TGTGCCAGCTCACCTGGTGTAGCGGGAAGGAGCTCCTACAATGAGCAGTTCTTC
TRBJ1-3	TRBV9	-	few	CASSEGAVAGNTIYF	TGTGCCAGCAGCGAAGGGGCGGTTGCAGGAAACACCATATATTTT
TRBJ2-1	TRBV15	TRBD2	many	CATSRGTSGNNEQFF	TGTGCCACCAGCAGAGGGACTAGCGGAAACAATGAGCAGTTCTTC
TRBJ2-1	TRBV5-4	TRBD2	-	CASSLGLAGGQNEQFF	TGTGCCAGCAGTTTGGGACTAGCGGGGGGGCAGAATGAGCAGTTCTTC
TRBJ1-2	TRBV28	TRBD1	-	CASTLGGQGHYTF	TGTGCCAGCACCCTAGGGGGACAGGGGCACTACACCTTC
TRBJ2-1	TRBV28	-	-	CASSSGRSGYNEQFF	TGTGCCAGCAGTTCCGGCAGGTCGGGGTACAATGAGCAGTTCTTC
TRBJ1-5	TRBV18	-	-	CASSPGGGQPQHF	TGTGCCAGCTCACCAGGGGGAGGTCAGCCCCAGCATTTT
TRBJ1-2	TRBV19	-	few	CASSLLESGYGYTF	TGTGCCAGTAGCCTCCTCGAATCAGGGTATGGCTACACCTTC
TRBJ1-1	TRBV6-5	-	-	CASSYSMDNTEAFF	TGTGCCAGCAGTTACTCGATGGACAACACTGAAGCTTTCTTT
TRBJ1-2	TRBV5-8	-	few	CASSLKDNYGYTF	TGTGCCAGCAGCTTGAAAGATAACTATGGCTACACCTTC
TRBJ1-6	TRBV2	-	few	CASSEEASPLHF	TGTGCCAGCAGTGAAGAGGCTTCACCCCTCCACTTT
TRBJ2-2	TRBV5-4	-	few	CASQAGELFF	TGTGCCAGCCAAGCCGGGGAGCTGTTTTTT
TRBJ2-5	TRBV5-6	TRBD1	-	CASSLELGTGETQYF	TGTGCCAGCAGCTTGGAGTTAGGGACAGGAGAGACCCAGTACTTC
TRBJ1-4	TRBV27	-	-	CASSRDVREKLFF	TGTGCCAGCAGTCGTGATGTCCGGGAAAAACTGTTTTTT
TRBJ2-3	TRBV5-1	TRBD1	few	CASRGWTGGAIGGDTQYF	TGCGCCAGCAGGGGATGGACAGGGGGCGCAATTGGCGGAGATACGCAGTATTTT
TRBJ2-3	TRBV7-7	-	-	CASSRVGADTQYF	TGTGCTAGCAGCCGGGTCGGGGCAGATACGCAGTATTTT